Listed here is a single TCR beta chain. What it binds is not known. This record belongs to a study of cytomegalovirus exposure and HLA in healthy donors. Study-level results: In vitro testing confirmed a few CMV-associated chains as specific for CMV antigens. Some segments of the V type, notably TRBV6-2 and TRBV6-3, were excluded as indistinguishable.

Germline V lookup: CDR1 SGDLS, CDR2 YYNGEE. The CDR3 extends over 14 amino acids. V lost 4 bases, J lost 8 bases, and 18 bases lay in between. PCR used 60 Vbeta primers and 13 Jbeta primers. Profiling relied on immunoSEQ multiplex PCR, and the TCRdb table lists in-frame clones only, not all of them. The sample records some 150,000 clones, 55% to 75% being singletons. This clonotype originated in a woman aged 55-70 years in good health and CMV-seropositive. The specimen was PBMCs. The V call is TRBV9, the J call TRBJ1-2; perhaps TRBD1 as D (6 bases). CDR3 sequence (DNA): TGTGCCAGCAGCTCGAGGACAGCCGCATGGGGCTACACCTTC. This gives the protein CASSSRTAAWGYTF.